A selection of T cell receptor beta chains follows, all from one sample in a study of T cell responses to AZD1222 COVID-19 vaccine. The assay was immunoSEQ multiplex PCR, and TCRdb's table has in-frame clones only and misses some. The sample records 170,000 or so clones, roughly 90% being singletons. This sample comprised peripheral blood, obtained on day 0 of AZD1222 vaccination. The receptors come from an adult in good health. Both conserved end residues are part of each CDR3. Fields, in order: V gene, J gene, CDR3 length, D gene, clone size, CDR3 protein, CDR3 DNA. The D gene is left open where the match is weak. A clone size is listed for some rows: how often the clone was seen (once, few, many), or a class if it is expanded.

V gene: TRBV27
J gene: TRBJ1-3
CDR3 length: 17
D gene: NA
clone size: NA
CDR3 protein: CASSFSGGALWGNTIYF
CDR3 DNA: TGTGCCAGCAGTTTCTCGGGGGGTGCTCTGTGGGGAAACACCATATATTTT

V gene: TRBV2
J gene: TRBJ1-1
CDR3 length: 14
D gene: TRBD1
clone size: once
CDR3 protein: CASRVQGVGTEAFF
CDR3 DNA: TGTGCCAGCAGAGTACAGGGGGTAGGCACTGAAGCTTTCTTT

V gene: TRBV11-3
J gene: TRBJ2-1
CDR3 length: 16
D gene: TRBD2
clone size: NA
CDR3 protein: CASSSLTSGGGGEQFF
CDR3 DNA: TGTGCCAGCAGCTCCTTGACTAGCGGAGGCGGGGGTGAGCAGTTCTTC

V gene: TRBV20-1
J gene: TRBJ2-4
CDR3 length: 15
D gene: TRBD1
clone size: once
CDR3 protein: CSASPRPGQGGIQYF
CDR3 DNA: TGCAGTGCTAGTCCAAGACCGGGACAGGGAGGAATTCAGTACTTC

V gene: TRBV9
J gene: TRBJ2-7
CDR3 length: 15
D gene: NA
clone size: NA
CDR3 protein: CASSAGLLSSYEQYF
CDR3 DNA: TGTGCCAGCAGCGCGGGACTCCTCAGCTCCTACGAGCAGTACTTC

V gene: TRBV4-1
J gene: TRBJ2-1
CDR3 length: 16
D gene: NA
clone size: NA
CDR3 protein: CASSQGEASSYNEQFF
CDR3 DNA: TGCGCCAGCAGCCAAGGTGAGGCGAGCTCCTACAATGAGCAGTTCTTC

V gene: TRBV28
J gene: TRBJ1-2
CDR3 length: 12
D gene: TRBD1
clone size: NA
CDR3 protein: CASSWDRGSYTF
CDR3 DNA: TGTGCCAGCAGTTGGGACAGGGGAAGTTACACCTTC

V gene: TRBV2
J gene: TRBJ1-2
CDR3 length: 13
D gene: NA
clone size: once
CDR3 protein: CASSLDTNYGYTF
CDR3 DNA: TGTGCCAGCAGTCTTGACACGAACTATGGCTACACCTTC

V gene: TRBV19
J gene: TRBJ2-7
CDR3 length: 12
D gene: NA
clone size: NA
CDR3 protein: CASSTPAGEQYF
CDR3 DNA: TGTGCCAGTAGCACGCCGGCGGGCGAGCAGTACTTC

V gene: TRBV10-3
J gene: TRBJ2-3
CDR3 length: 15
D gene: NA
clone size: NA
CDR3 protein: CAISEPGLSSDTQYF
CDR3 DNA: TGTGCCATCAGTGAACCGGGACTGTCTTCAGATACGCAGTATTTT

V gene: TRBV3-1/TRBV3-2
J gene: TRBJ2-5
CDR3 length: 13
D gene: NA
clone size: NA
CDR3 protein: CASSGTGPETQYF
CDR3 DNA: TGTGCCAGCAGCGGTACAGGGCCAGAGACCCAGTACTTC

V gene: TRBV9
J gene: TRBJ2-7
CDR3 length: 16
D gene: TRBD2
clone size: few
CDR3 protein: CASSLGLAGGRYEQYF
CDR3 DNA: TGTGCCAGCAGCTTGGGACTAGCGGGAGGTCGCTACGAGCAGTACTTC

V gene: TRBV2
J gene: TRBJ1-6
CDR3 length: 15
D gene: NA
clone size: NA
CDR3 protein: CASSGEDTPNSPLHF
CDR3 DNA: TGTGCCAGCAGTGGGGAGGACACCCCGAATTCACCCCTCCACTTT

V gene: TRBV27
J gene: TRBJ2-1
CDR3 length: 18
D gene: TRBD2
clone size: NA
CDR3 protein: CASRRTSGTLSSYNEQFF
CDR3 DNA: TGTGCCAGCAGACGGACTAGCGGCACCCTTAGCTCCTACAATGAGCAGTTCTTC

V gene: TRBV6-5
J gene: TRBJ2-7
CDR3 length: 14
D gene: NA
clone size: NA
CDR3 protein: CASSYSTGHYEQYF
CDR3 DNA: TGTGCCAGCAGTTACTCGACGGGGCACTACGAGCAGTACTTC

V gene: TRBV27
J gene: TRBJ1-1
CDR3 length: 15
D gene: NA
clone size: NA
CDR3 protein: CASSPPGPVNTEAFF
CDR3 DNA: TGTGCCAGCAGTCCCCCAGGACCGGTAAACACTGAAGCTTTCTTT

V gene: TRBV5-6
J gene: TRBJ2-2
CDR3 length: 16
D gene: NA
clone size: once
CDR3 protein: CASSPSLQPRTGELFF
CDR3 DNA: TGTGCCAGCAGCCCGTCCCTACAGCCCAGGACCGGGGAGCTGTTTTTT